The 3 T cell receptor beta chains given below trace back to one sample, sequenced in a study of chemoradiotherapy in HPV16-positive cancers. Using immunoSEQ multiplex PCR, the repertoire was profiled, and TCRdb retains in-frame clones only, with some absent. The sample holds some 11,000 clones; around two thirds are singletons and the top ten take approximately 16%. The sample was gathered from a patient who underwent chemoradiotherapy. These receptors originate from a human donor with HPV-associated anogenital cancer.

The chain has TRBV19 and TRBJ1-2; 9 positions match TRBD1. Trimming removed 4 bases from V and 7 bases from J; junction bases left unmatched: 7. Germline assignment: CDR1 LNHDA and CDR2 SQIVND (reference sequence). CDR3 length: 14 amino acids. The CDR3 spells CASSTDRGLFGYTF. CDR3 in DNA: TGTGCCAGTAGTACGGACAGGGGTTTGTTTGGCTACACCTTC.

This chain connects TRBV4-3 to TRBJ1-2; 9 positions agree with TRBD1. Germline CDR1 reads LGHNA; CDR2 reads YSLEER. V was pared by 0 bases and J by 5 bases, with 10 bases of the junction left unmatched. The length of the CDR3 is 17 residues. The chain's CDR3 is CASSQDSAQGAKYGYTF. The CDR3 DNA is TGCGCCAGCAGCCAAGATTCAGCACAGGGGGCAAAGTATGGCTACACCTTC.

The genes are TRBV7-2 and TRBJ2-7; the D call may be TRBD1 or TRBD2 (5 bases each). Germline V CDR1 and CDR2: SGHTA, FQGNSA. The CDR3 contains 13 residues. V lost 3 bases, J lost 5 bases, and 11 bases lay in between. CDR3 sequence (DNA): TGTGCCAGCAGCTTCGGGACGCAGAACGAGCAGTACTTC. It codes for CASSFGTQNEQYF.